This T cell receptor (beta chain) was observed in a study of metastatic and nonmetastatic thyroid tumors. Patients were all untreated before their thyroid surgery. TCRdb re-called the PCR reads with MiXCR. The sample contains about 19,000 clones, 35% to 40% of which appear only once. The CDR3 is 17 residues long. V was clipped by 4 bases and J by 0 bases, with 18 bases between them. Germline CDR1 is SGHRS and CDR2 is YFSETQ. The chain carries TRBV5-1 and TRBJ2-3; the D gene could be TRBD1 or TRBD2 (5 bases each). The TCR was taken from a female donor with papillary thyroid cancer or a benign thyroid nodule (not recorded which). Some clones in this sample may be carry-over from other donors' samples. The specimen was tumor tissue. CDR3 DNA: TGCGCCAGCAGCGTGGACCAGGGAGTGGGAAGCACAGATACGCAGTATTTT. As protein: CASSVDQGVGSTDTQYF. The variable domain in full, with the rest retrieved from reference TRBV5-1 and TRBJ2-3, is KAGVTQTPRYLIKTRGQQVTLSCSPISGHRSVSWYQQTPGQGLQFLFEYFSETQRNKGNFPGRFSGRQFSNSRSEMNVSTLELGDSALYLCASSVDQGVGSTDTQYFGPGTRLTVL.